This record concerns one T cell receptor beta chain sequence. Its antigen remains unidentified. Deletions cut 2 bases from V and 7 bases from J, with 15 bases between. The germline CDR1 and CDR2 sequences are MNHEY and SVGAGI. The CDR3 has 15 amino acids. Primers included in the PCR were 60 Vbeta and 13 Jbeta primers. Authors' processing steps: It was a later analysis that counted around 85 million unique TCR beta chains, of which around 11 million were shared. Produced via immunoSEQ multiplex PCR; TCRdb's table is partial and in-frame only. V and J calls plus clone size are reproduced from that table; the DNA served to infer D and trimming. The sample lists about 130,000 clones, roughly 80% occurring once. The data belong to a study of cytomegalovirus exposure and HLA in healthy donors. Broader study findings: About 87% or about 30% of the time was how often most TCR beta V segments were productive, according to an earlier analysis. Across HLA loci, a later analysis found differing TCR association rates, with DRB1 most and HLA-C fewest.

When sampled, the donors appeared nominally healthy, though they likely had unrecorded immune exposures. The sample was PBMCs. This sequence originates from a female donor in good health and CMV-seronegative. The rearrangement links TRBV6-5 to TRBJ2-1, with a tentative D call TRBD2 (6 bases). The CDR3 protein is CASSYDSAGYNEQFF. CDR3 nucleotide sequence: TGTGCCAGCAGTTACGATTCAGCGGGTTATAATGAGCAGTTCTTC.